These 14 T cell receptor beta chains share one sample of origin, sequenced in a study of T cells in women clearing cervical HPV infection (dated by TCRdb to the late 2010s). Libraries were prepared through the immunoSEQ multiplex PCR assay. TCRdb retrieved this table from immuneACCESS and kept in-frame rearrangements only. Not all clones are present; in checked studies, unresolved V genes account for under half, and no reason is known for the remainder. The record for this sample contains about 37,000 clones. The top ten clones comprise approximately 1.5% of the sample. Sequencing was done on a sample of blood buffy coat. These receptors came from a woman aged 18-69 years with a cervical HPV16 infection that either progressed to CIN3+ or cleared (not recorded which).

Details on this clone: Read coverage stops 3 residues before the CDR3 terminus; the germline J gene supplies the remainder. The rearrangement joins TRBV19 to TRBJ2-2; D unclear. Per germline, CDR1 LNHDA and CDR2 SQIVND (reference sequence). This CDR3 has 12 residues. Trimming removed 4 bases from V and 3 bases from J, with 3 bases in between. CDR3 DNA, as far as it was read: TGTGCCAGTAGTACATACACCGGGGAG. Amino acids: CASSTYTGE. The full CDR3 sequence reads CASSTYTGELFF.

On this clone: The same CDR3 is also encoded by other DNA sequences in this sample. The CDR3 bases that were read are TGTGCCAGTAGTAGGGTAACAGGGAACTATGGC. Translation gives CASSRVTGNYG. The entire CDR3 sequence reads CASSRVTGNYGYTF. V gene TRBV19 combines with J gene TRBJ1-2, with a possible D match to TRBD1 (6 bases). The observed sequence ends 3 residues before the CDR3 terminus, with the missing tail filled in from the germline J gene. The CDR3 spans 14 residues. V lost 4 bases and J 2 bases, leaving 11 bases between the germline ends. Germline V CDR1 and CDR2: LNHDA, SQIVND (reference sequence). Looking up the rest from reference TRBV19 and TRBJ1-2 gives the full variable domain: DGGITQSPKYLFRKEGQNVTLSCEQNLNHDAMYWYRQDPGQGLRLIYYSQIVNDFQKGDIAEGYSVSREKKESFPLTVTSAQKNPTAFYLCASSRVTGNYGYTFGSGTRLTVV.

In regard to this clone: The read terminates 3 residues ahead of where the CDR3 ends, so the germline J gene completes it. The chain is built from TRBV20-1 and TRBJ1-2; no firm D call. The germline CDR1 and CDR2 sequences are DFQATT and SNEGSKA (reference sequence). The V end lost 1 base, the J end lost 2 bases, and 8 bases lay between the germline ends. The CDR3 totals 13 residues. Partial CDR3 DNA: TGCAGTGCTAGAGCAGGAGGGAACTATGGC. It encodes CSARAGGNYG. The whole CDR3 reads CSARAGGNYGYTF.

In the case of this clone: The CDR3 end lies 3 residues beyond the end of the read and is filled in from the germline J gene. The chain couples TRBV6-2 or TRBV6-3 to TRBJ1-5, with D unresolved. The CDR3 spans 12 residues. Germline V gene sequence: CDR1 MNHEY, CDR2 SVGEGT. V was shortened by 7 bases and J by 5 bases, with 9 bases between the two germline ends. The CDR3 DNA, read in part, is TGTGCCAGCAAGTCGCGAGATCAGCCC. This sequence encodes CASKSRDQP. The entire CDR3 protein is CASKSRDQPQHF.

About this clone: The read finishes 3 residues shy of the CDR3 end, and the germline J gene is used to complete it. The rearrangement uses TRBV5-4 and TRBJ2-2; D uncertain. The V and J ends lost 4 bases and 1 base respectively, with 11 bases between them. CDR1 and CDR2 (germline): SGHNT, YYREEE (reference sequence). This CDR3 has 15 amino acids. The covered CDR3 bases are TGTGCCAGCAGCCTGCCTACTGAGAACACCGGGGAG. Protein: CASSLPTENTGE. The full CDR3 protein is CASSLPTENTGELFF.

Its frequency marks this clone as medium-sized. The CDR3 end falls 3 residues outside the read, so it is completed with the germline J gene. J is TRBJ1-3 and V is TRBV2; D not certain. V lost 8 bases and J lost 7, with 12 bases in between. The CDR3 is 12 residues long. The germline gives CDR1 SNHLY, CDR2 FYNNEI. CDR3: CASGQIGNTIYF. The covered CDR3 bases are TGTGCCAGCGGGCAGATAGGGAACACC.

With respect to this clone: The CDR3 end lies 3 residues beyond the end of the read and is filled in from the germline J gene. The genes are TRBV20-1 and TRBJ2-1; 10 nucleotides line up with TRBD2. CDR3 size: 16 residues. V lost 4 bases and J lost 1; bases outside the gene matches: 7. Germline V CDR1 and CDR2: DFQATT, SNEGSKA (reference sequence). Partial CDR3 DNA: TGCAGTGCTACCCCCCTAGCGGGAGCTTCCTACAATGAG. Protein: CSATPLAGASYNE. The full CDR3 sequence reads CSATPLAGASYNEQFF.

The CDR3 DNA, read in part, is TGTGCCAGTAGTATACGCAGTCCGAGGGGGACTGAA. It is translated as CASSIRSPRGTE. The whole CDR3 protein is CASSIRSPRGTEAFF. The chain couples TRBV19 to TRBJ1-1; the D gene is possibly TRBD1 (6 bases). The read gets to within 3 residues of the CDR3 end, and the germline J gene fills in the rest. The germline V gene has CDR1 LNHDA and CDR2 SQIVND (reference sequence). Trimming left V 2 bases short and J 5 bases short, with 15 bases between. CDR3 length: 15 amino acids.

A word on this clone: The CDR3 extends 3 residues past the end of the read, so its final part is completed from the germline J gene. The chain combines TRBV28 with TRBJ2-7; D gene unclear. V was clipped by 5 bases and J by 2 bases, with 4 bases between them. The germline CDR1 and CDR2 sequences are MDHEN and SYDVKM. The CDR3 covers 11 residues. Incomplete CDR3 DNA: TGTGCCAGCAGTCGCGCCTACGAG. It encodes CASSRAYE. The whole CDR3 reads CASSRAYEQYF. The whole variable domain, filled in from reference TRBV28 and TRBJ2-7, reads DVKVTQSSRYLVKRTGEKVFLECVQDMDHENMFWYRQDPGLGLRLIYFSYDVKMKEKGDIPEGYSVSREKKERFSLILESASTNQTSMYLCASSRAYEQYFGPGTRLTVT.

On this clone itself: The missing CDR3 end, 3 residues past where the read stops, is filled in from the germline J gene. The chain couples TRBV2 to TRBJ2-3; 7 nucleotides align to TRBD1. Germline loops: CDR1 SNHLY, CDR2 FYNNEI. The CDR3 extends over 15 amino acids. V shed 4 bases and J 1 base; nucleotides not matched to a gene: 5. The chain's CDR3 is CASSGRTGGTDTQYF. The CDR3 bases that were read are TGTGCCAGCAGTGGGCGGACAGGCGGCACAGATACG.

This clone registers medium-sized by frequency. Coverage ceases 3 residues before the CDR3 finishes, and the germline J gene fills in the end. This chain connects TRBV7-2 to TRBJ2-3; a possible D gene is TRBD1 (5 bases). Per germline, CDR1 SGHTA and CDR2 FQGNSA. The CDR3 runs 14 residues. The DNA read from the CDR3 is TGTGCCAGCACCCCTGCGGCAGGGCCCTTCGCG. Translating gives CASTPAAGPFA. The entire CDR3 protein is CASTPAAGPFAQYF.

On this clone itself: The read halts 3 residues ahead of the CDR3 end, with the missing end drawn from the germline J gene. The chain couples TRBV14 to TRBJ2-3; D tentatively reads TRBD1 or TRBD2 (5 bases each). The CDR3 extends over 16 amino acids. V was pared by 3 bases and J by 0 bases, with 13 bases between. The germline V gene encodes CDR1 SGHDN and CDR2 FVKESK. The DNA read from the CDR3 is TGTGCCAGCAGCCAGAGGGGTCTTCTTAGCACAGATACG. Translation: CASSQRGLLSTDT. The full CDR3 protein is CASSQRGLLSTDTQYF.

Comment on this clone: One end of the junction fails to match germline, which may point to a read error. With the read ending 3 residues before the CDR3 end, the germline J gene is used to fill in that end. This CDR3 is also generated by other DNA sequences in the sample. V usage is TRBV5-1 and J usage is TRBJ1-3; 9 nucleotides match TRBD1. The CDR3 contains 19 residues. Germline loops: CDR1 SGHRS, CDR2 YFSETQ. The chain's CDR3 is CASSWTPSTGGTSGNTIYF. The part of the CDR3 DNA that was read is TGCGCCAGCAGCTGGACCCCCTCGACAGGGGGGACCTCTGGAAACACA.

As to this clone: The CDR3 end is not reached by the read, which stops 3 residues before it; the germline J gene fills it in. The V call is TRBV7-2, the J call TRBJ2-7; tentatively, D is TRBD2 (6 bases). Germline CDR1 and CDR2: SGHTA and FQGNSA. CDR3 length: 13 amino acids. V was cut by 10 bases and J by 2 bases, with 15 bases left in between. CDR3 bases read: TGTGCCACCGATTCAGGGACTCCCTACGAG. Amino acids: CATDSGTPYE. The whole CDR3 sequence reads CATDSGTPYEQYF.